Each of the 6 T cell receptor beta chains below was sequenced from the same sample in a study of cytomegalovirus exposure and HLA in healthy donors. With 60 Vbeta and 13 Jbeta primers, the PCR was carried out. Only in-frame clones appear in the TCRdb table, and some are missing; sequencing was by immunoSEQ multiplex PCR. This sample has just under 95,000 clones, with roughly 86% found just once. Sequencing was done on a sample of PBMCs. These receptors came from a human donor in good health.

The V call is TRBV5-6, the J call TRBJ2-3; D remains unclear. Trimming removed 5 bases from V and 3 bases from J, with 7 bases in between. The CDR3 runs to 12 residues. Germline V gives CDR1 SGHDT, CDR2 YYEEEE. The CDR3 DNA reads as TGTGCCAGCAGGTGGAGTACAGATACGCAGTATTTT. It codes for CASRWSTDTQYF.

This clone came up once. This chain joins TRBV5-8 and TRBJ2-7; 10 bases align to TRBD1. CDR3 length: 13 residues. Germline-derived CDR1 and CDR2 are SGHTS and YDEGEE. After removal of 1 base from V and 6 bases from J, the junction contained 1 base not matched to a gene. This CDR3 is CASSLWTGGEQYF. CDR3 DNA: TGTGCCAGCAGCTTGTGGACAGGGGGCGAGCAGTACTTC.

This chain links TRBV10-3 with TRBJ1-5; D remains unclear. The V gene's germline CDR1 is ENHRY and CDR2 SYGVKD. CDR3 size: 15 residues. Trimming removed 0 bases at V and 0 bases at J, with 6 bases between. Here the CDR3 reads CAISESAHSNQPQHF. CDR3 nucleotides: TGTGCCATCAGTGAGTCAGCTCATAGCAATCAGCCCCAGCATTTT.

This clone showed up just once. V gene TRBV7-2 combines with J gene TRBJ1-1; 10 positions agree with TRBD1. The CDR3 is made up of 14 amino acids. In germline, CDR1 is SGHTA, CDR2 FQGNSA. The V gene end was trimmed by 3 bases and the J gene end by 4 bases; junction bases not matched to a gene: 2. CDR3 in amino acids: CASSFRDRGTEAFF. The CDR3 DNA is TGTGCCAGCAGCTTCCGGGACAGGGGCACTGAAGCTTTCTTT.

CDR3 nucleotide sequence: TGTGCCAGTAGTATAGTCAGCGTCTCTGGGGCCAACGTCCTGACTTTC. This encodes CASSIVSVSGANVLTF. The chain combines TRBV19 with TRBJ2-6; no reliable D call. The CDR3 loop spans 16 amino acids. Germline loops: CDR1 LNHDA, CDR2 SQIVND (reference sequence). Trimming stripped 1 base from V and 0 bases from J, with 7 bases between. The variable domain in full, with the rest retrieved from reference TRBV19 and TRBJ2-6, is DGGITQSPKYLFRKEGQNVTLSCEQNLNHDAMYWYRQDPGQGLRLIYYSQIVNDFQKGDIAEGYSVSREKKESFPLTVTSAQKNPTAFYLCASSIVSVSGANVLTFGAGSRLTVL.

The rearrangement links TRBV29-1 to TRBJ1-2, with D unresolved. CDR1 and CDR2 (germline): SQVTM, ANQGSEA. The ends were cut back, 4 bases at V and 7 bases at J, with 16 bases in the middle. The CDR3 is 13 residues long. CDR3 DNA: TGCAGCGTTGGCGACGGGTATTCGTCTGGCTACACCTTC. Residues: CSVGDGYSSGYTF.